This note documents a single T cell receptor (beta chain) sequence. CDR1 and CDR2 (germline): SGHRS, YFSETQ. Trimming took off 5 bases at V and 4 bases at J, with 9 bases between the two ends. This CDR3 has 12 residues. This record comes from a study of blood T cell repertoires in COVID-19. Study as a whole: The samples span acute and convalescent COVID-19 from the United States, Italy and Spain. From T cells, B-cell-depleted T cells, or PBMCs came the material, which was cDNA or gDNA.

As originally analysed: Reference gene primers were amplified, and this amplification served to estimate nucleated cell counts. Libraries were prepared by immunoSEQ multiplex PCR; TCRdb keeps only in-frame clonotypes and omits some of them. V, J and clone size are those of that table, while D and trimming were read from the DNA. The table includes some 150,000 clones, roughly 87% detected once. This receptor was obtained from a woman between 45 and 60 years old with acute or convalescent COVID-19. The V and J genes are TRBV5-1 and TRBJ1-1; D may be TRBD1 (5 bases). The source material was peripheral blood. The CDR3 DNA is TGCGCCAGCAGTGGGGGGAGCACTGAAGCTTTCTTT. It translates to CASSGGSTEAFF.